This passage covers 16 T cell receptor beta chains from one sample sequenced in a study of post-analysis software for immune sequencing data. Study observations and caveats: Patients had higher frequencies than controls of about 5 TRBV segments, including TRBV5-6, TRBV5-1 and TRBV20-1.

Built from TCR beta cDNA, the libraries had unique molecular identifiers in them. Each CDR3 protein is one row after TCRdb ran MiXCR on the PCR reads. The sample lists some 700,000 distinct CDR3 sequences; roughly three fifths were seen once. Their target antigens are unknown. Input material: blood. The receptors derive from a girl aged 2-10 years with multiple sclerosis.

The V gene is TRBV6-4, the J gene TRBJ1-1; 7 bases line up with TRBD1. The V segment lost 3 bases and the J segment 4 bases; nucleotides outside the gene matches: 5. From germline, CDR1 is MRHNA and CDR2 SNTAGT. This CDR3 contains 14 residues. For the CDR3, the DNA is TGTGCCAGCAGTGAATTGGCAGGGGGCACTGAAGCTTTCTTT. Translating gives CASSELAGGTEAFF.

The sample holds many counts of this clonotype. V gene TRBV20-1 combines with J gene TRBJ2-7, with D perhaps matching TRBD1 (5 bases). Germline lookup yields CDR1 DFQATT and CDR2 SNEGSKA (reference sequence). Trimming pared 0 bases from V and 5 bases from J, leaving 14 bases between. This CDR3 is 14 amino acids long. The CDR3: CSARETGAYHEQYF. CDR3 nucleotides: TGCAGTGCTAGAGAAACAGGTGCCTACCACGAGCAGTACTTC.

The genes are TRBV5-1 and TRBJ2-1, with unresolved D. Germline V gene lookup returns CDR1 SGHRS and CDR2 YFSETQ. The CDR3 spans 15 residues. The V gene lost 4 bases and the J gene lost 6 bases, with 17 bases spanning the gap. This CDR3 is CASSPTGRSPNEQFF. The CDR3 DNA follows: TGCGCCAGCAGCCCGACCGGACGGTCCCCCAATGAGCAGTTCTTC.

This clonotype was counted between two and nine times. The J gene is TRBJ2-5, the V gene TRBV20-1; the match to TRBD2 covers 9 bases. The V gene end was trimmed by 0 bases and the J gene end by 4 bases; junction bases not matched to a gene: 6. The CDR3 loop spans 15 amino acids. The germline CDR1 and CDR2 sequences are DFQATT and SNEGSKA (reference sequence). CDR3 DNA sequence: TGCAGTGCTAGAGAGGGAGCGGGGGGAGGAGAGACCCAGTACTTC. Translated, it gives CSAREGAGGGETQYF.

This clonotype was observed a handful of times. V is TRBV4-3 and J is TRBJ1-2; TRBD1 is a possible D gene (5 bases). V shed 1 base and J shed 4 bases, with 13 bases lying between them. CDR1 is LGHNA, CDR2 YSLEER, per germline. This CDR3 is built from 15 residues. The CDR3 DNA reads TGCGCCAGCAGCCAAGGGGCAGGGCGGATCTATGGCTACACCTTC. Protein sequence: CASSQGAGRIYGYTF.

The chain carries TRBV5-6 and TRBJ1-2; D remains unclear. This CDR3 spans 14 amino acids. The germline V gene encodes CDR1 SGHDT and CDR2 YYEEEE. V shed 6 bases and J shed 4 bases, with 16 bases lying between them. Written as DNA, the CDR3 is TGTGCCAGCACCCTATCGAGTCCGCGCTATGGCTACACCTTC. It codes for CASTLSSPRYGYTF.

This clonotype was counted between two and nine times. This sequence joins TRBV6-5 and TRBJ1-1, with TRBD1 as a possible D gene (5 bases). The germline gives CDR1 MNHEY, CDR2 SVGAGI. V was shortened by 6 bases and J by 0 bases, with 11 bases between the two germline ends. The CDR3 loop spans 14 amino acids. The CDR3 region has the DNA TGTGCCAGCAGAGTCGGGACGGTGAACACTGAAGCTTTCTTT. Its translation is CASRVGTVNTEAFF.

This chain connects TRBV20-1 to TRBJ1-6; D is unclear. The CDR3 has 13 amino acids. Trimming removed 6 bases at V and 9 bases at J, with 15 bases between. Germline CDR1 is DFQATT and CDR2 is SNEGSKA (reference sequence). CDR3: CSAPEGAGSPLHF. As DNA, the CDR3 is TGCAGTGCCCCCGAGGGTGCCGGTTCACCCCTCCACTTT.

This clonotype was seen more than once but under ten times. This chain connects TRBV14 to TRBJ1-2; a weak D match, TRBD1 (5 bases). Germline V lookup: CDR1 SGHDN, CDR2 FVKESK. Between the trimmed V and J ends, which lost 0 bases and 4 bases, there was a span of 6 bases. The CDR3 extends over 13 amino acids. The CDR3 protein is CASSQDTGYGYTF. The DNA for the CDR3 is TGTGCCAGCAGCCAAGATACAGGCTATGGCTACACCTTC.

The chain couples TRBV6-6 to TRBJ2-5; D remains ambiguous. The V gene lost 4 bases and the J gene lost 3 bases, with 21 bases spanning the gap. The CDR3 covers 17 residues. The germline V gene encodes CDR1 MNHNY and CDR2 SVGAGI (reference sequence). The CDR3 DNA is TGTGCCAGCAGTTTCAAGGCTGGTTACGAAGGAAAAGAGACCCAGTACTTC. Translated, it gives CASSFKAGYEGKETQYF.

The chain couples TRBV7-2 to TRBJ2-5, with D maybe TRBD2 (5 bases). The germline CDR1 and CDR2 sequences are SGHTA and FQGNSA. The V and J ends lost 3 bases and 5 bases respectively, with 10 bases between them. This CDR3 contains 13 residues. In DNA, the CDR3 is TGTGCCAGCAGCTTTACTAGGGAGGAGACCCAGTACTTC. Its protein product is CASSFTREETQYF.

The sample holds a few counts of this clonotype. This chain links TRBV9 with TRBJ2-3; weak D call: TRBD1 (6 bases). The CDR3 sequence is 16 residues long. V was cut by 0 bases and J by 2 bases, with 13 bases left in between. CDR1 is SGDLS, CDR2 YYNGEE, per germline. CDR3 DNA sequence: TGTGCCAGCAGCGTAGTTGAGACAGGAGACACAGATACGCAGTATTTT. Protein product: CASSVVETGDTDTQYF. Looking up the rest from reference TRBV9 and TRBJ2-3 gives the full variable domain: DSGVTQTPKHLITATGQRVTLRCSPRSGDLSVYWYQQSLDQGLQFLIQYYNGEERAKGNILERFSAQQFPDLHSELNLSSLELGDSALYFCASSVVETGDTDTQYFGPGTRLTVL.

V gene TRBV5-1 combines with J gene TRBJ1-4, with D uncertain. Trimming took off 2 bases at V and 0 bases at J, with 17 bases between the two ends. Germline assignment: CDR1 SGHRS and CDR2 YFSETQ. CDR3 size: 18 residues. The chain's CDR3 is CASSFHPIRGTTNEKLFF. DNA for the CDR3: TGCGCCAGCAGCTTCCACCCCATACGCGGGACAACTAATGAAAAACTGTTTTTT.

The chain recombines TRBV6-4 with TRBJ2-1; the match to TRBD1 covers 7 bases. V trimming: 0 bases; J trimming: 3 bases; junction bases outside the gene matches: 5. CDR1 and CDR2 from the germline V gene are MRHNA and SNTAGT. This CDR3 has 16 amino acids. Here the CDR3 reads CASSDSRTGVYNEQFF. Here the CDR3 DNA reads TGTGCCAGCAGTGACTCGAGAACAGGGGTCTACAATGAGCAGTTCTTC.

V gene TRBV3-1 combines with J gene TRBJ2-7; D may be TRBD1 (6 bases). This CDR3 has 15 amino acids. Germline values: CDR1 LGHDT, CDR2 YNNKEL (reference sequence). Trimming stripped 5 bases from V and 0 bases from J, with 14 bases between. The CDR3 DNA reads TGTGCCAGCAGCAGGAAGGGACAAAGCTCCTACGAGCAGTACTTC. Translating it yields CASSRKGQSSYEQYF.

This clonotype was counted only a few times. This chain links TRBV7-9 with TRBJ1-2; D is unresolved. The V gene's germline CDR1 is SEHNR and CDR2 FQNEAQ (reference sequence). The CDR3 runs 14 residues. Trimming took off 2 bases at V and 1 base at J, with 8 bases between the two ends. DNA for the CDR3: TGTGCCAGCAGCTTATTCGGGGTTAACTATGGCTACACCTTC. Its translation: CASSLFGVNYGYTF.